This T cell receptor (beta chain) was identified during a study of blood T cell repertoires in COVID-19. As for the study in general: Sample material is recorded as cDNA or gDNA derived from T cells, B-cell-depleted T cells, or PBMCs.

Assay: immunoSEQ multiplex PCR; the TCRdb copy retains only in-frame clones and omits some. The table records tens of thousands of clones, around 86% of them present only once. The CDR3 sequence is 15 residues long. The V gene lost 4 bases and the J gene lost 1 base, with 10 bases spanning the gap. Germline V CDR1 and CDR2: LGHNA, YNFKEQ. The chain uses TRBV4-2 and TRBJ2-2; D may be TRBD2 (6 bases). The clonotype originates from a woman at least 80 years old with acute or convalescent COVID-19. The material sequenced was peripheral blood. CDR3 coding DNA: TGTGCCAGCAGCCCCCAGGAGGGGAACACCGGGGAGCTGTTTTTT. Its protein product is CASSPQEGNTGELFF.